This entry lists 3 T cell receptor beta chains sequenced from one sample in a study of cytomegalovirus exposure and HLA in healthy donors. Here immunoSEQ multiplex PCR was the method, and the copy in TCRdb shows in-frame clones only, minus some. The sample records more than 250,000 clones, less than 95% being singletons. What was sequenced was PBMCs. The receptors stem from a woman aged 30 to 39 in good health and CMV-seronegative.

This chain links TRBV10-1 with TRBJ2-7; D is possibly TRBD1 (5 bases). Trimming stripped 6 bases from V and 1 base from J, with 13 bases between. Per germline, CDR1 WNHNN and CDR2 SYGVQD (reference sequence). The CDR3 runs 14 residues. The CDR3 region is CASRRQTWSYEQYF. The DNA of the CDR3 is TGCGCCAGCAGGAGACAGACCTGGTCCTACGAGCAGTACTTC.

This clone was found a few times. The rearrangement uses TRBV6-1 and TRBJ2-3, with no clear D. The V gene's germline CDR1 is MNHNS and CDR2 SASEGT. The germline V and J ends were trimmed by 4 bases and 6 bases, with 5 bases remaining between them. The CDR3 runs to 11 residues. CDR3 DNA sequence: TGTGCCAGCAGTGCGGCGGATACGCAGTATTTT. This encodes CASSAADTQYF.

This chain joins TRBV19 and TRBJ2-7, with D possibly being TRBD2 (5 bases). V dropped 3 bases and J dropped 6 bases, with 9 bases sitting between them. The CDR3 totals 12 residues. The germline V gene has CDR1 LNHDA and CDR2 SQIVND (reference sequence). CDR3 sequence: CASSIVSGEQYF. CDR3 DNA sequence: TGTGCCAGTAGTATTGTAAGCGGCGAGCAGTACTTC.